Below, 10 T cell receptor beta chains from the same sample are listed, as sequenced in a study of blood T cell repertoires in COVID-19. Data came from immunoSEQ multiplex PCR; TCRdb stores just in-frame clones and leaves some out. The table records a few hundred thousand clones, approximately 85% of them present only once. The material sequenced was peripheral blood. These receptors were obtained from a woman aged 65 to 85 with acute or convalescent COVID-19.

V and J are TRBV29-1 and TRBJ2-3, with D possibly TRBD2 on 6 matching bases. This CDR3 comprises 13 residues. The germline gives CDR1 SQVTM, CDR2 ANQGSEA. V gave up 4 bases and J gave up 6 bases, with 14 bases separating them. The CDR3 loop reads CSVGRAAGDTQYF. For the CDR3, the DNA is TGCAGCGTTGGAAGGGCCGCGGGGGATACGCAGTATTTT.

V gene TRBV11-2 combines with J gene TRBJ2-7; D uncertain. Germline assignment: CDR1 SGHAT and CDR2 FQNNGV. V dropped 5 bases and J dropped 3 bases, with 8 bases sitting between them. The CDR3 runs to 12 residues. The CDR3 loop is CASSRDDYEQYF. The CDR3 DNA reads TGTGCCAGCAGCCGAGATGACTACGAGCAGTACTTC.

This chain connects TRBV5-1 to TRBJ1-6; 8 bases are shared with TRBD1. Germline values: CDR1 SGHRS, CDR2 YFSETQ. The CDR3 totals 14 residues. The J segment lost 5 bases and the V segment lost 5 bases, leaving 3 bases of the junction unmatched. Here the CDR3 DNA reads TGCGCCAGCAGGCGGACAGGGAATAATTCACCCCTCCACTTT. Amino acid sequence: CASRRTGNNSPLHF.

This chain links TRBV5-4 with TRBJ2-2; D not certain. CDR1 and CDR2 from the germline V gene are SGHNT and YYREEE (reference sequence). The CDR3 consists of 14 residues. Trimming took off 4 bases at V and 6 bases at J, with 13 bases between the two ends. The chain's CDR3 is CASSSPSRAGELFF. CDR3 nucleotide sequence: TGTGCCAGCAGCAGCCCTAGTAGAGCCGGGGAGCTGTTTTTT. Using reference TRBV5-4 and TRBJ2-2 for the parts outside the CDR3, the full variable domain is ETGVTQSPTHLIKTRGQQVTLRCSSQSGHNTVSWYQQALGQGPQFIFQYYREEENGRGNFPPRFSGLQFPNYSSELNVNALELDDSALYLCASSSPSRAGELFFGEGSRLTVL.

The chain has TRBV19 and TRBJ2-3, with D perhaps matching TRBD2 (6 bases). The V and J ends lost 7 bases and 2 bases respectively, with 16 bases between them. The CDR3 runs 15 residues. Germline loops: CDR1 LNHDA, CDR2 SQIVND (reference sequence). Here the CDR3 DNA reads TGTGCCAGTACCTCAAGAGCGGGTTTCACAGATACGCAGTATTTT. It encodes CASTSRAGFTDTQYF. Based on the CDR3 plus reference TRBV19 and TRBJ2-3, the full variable domain is DGGITQSPKYLFRKEGQNVTLSCEQNLNHDAMYWYRQDPGQGLRLIYYSQIVNDFQKGDIAEGYSVSREKKESFPLTVTSAQKNPTAFYLCASTSRAGFTDTQYFGPGTRLTVL.

This clone has more than one count but fewer than ten. This chain joins TRBV7-3 and TRBJ1-1; D call uncertain. The CDR3 runs 15 residues. Germline lookup yields CDR1 SGHTA and CDR2 FQGTGA. V was pared by 0 bases and J by 2 bases, with 10 bases between. CDR3 loop: CASSLTGTPNTEAFF. In DNA form, the CDR3 reads TGTGCCAGCAGCTTAACGGGCACACCAAACACTGAAGCTTTCTTT.

The chain has TRBV20-1 and TRBJ1-1, with D perhaps TRBD1 (5 bases). V was trimmed by 3 bases and J by 1 base, leaving 15 bases between them. The CDR3 runs to 15 residues. Germline CDR1 reads DFQATT; CDR2 reads SNEGSKA (reference sequence). The chain's CDR3 is CSASGAVRANTEAFF. The CDR3 region has the DNA TGCAGTGCTAGTGGGGCGGTCAGGGCGAACACTGAAGCTTTCTTT.

The chain carries TRBV15 and TRBJ2-7, with no clear D. This CDR3 is 13 amino acids long. V dropped 0 bases and J dropped 2 bases, with 5 bases sitting between them. Looked up from germline, CDR1 is LNHNV and CDR2 is YYDKDF (reference sequence). The CDR3 loop reads CATSRDTAYEQYF. CDR3 coding DNA: TGTGCCACCAGCAGAGATACAGCCTACGAGCAGTACTTC.

The gene calls are TRBV7-5 and TRBJ1-5. TRBV7-5 is recorded as a pseudogene. The CDR3 runs 14 residues. The CDR3 DNA follows: TGTGTCAGAAGCTTAACCCTTCCGGTTCAGCCCCAGCATTTT. Translation: CVRSLTLPVQPQHF.

The chain has TRBV6-5 and TRBJ1-2; 7 bases fit TRBD1. Germline CDR1 reads MNHEY; CDR2 reads SVGAGI. The CDR3 runs 11 residues. V lost 11 bases to trimming and J lost 5 bases; unmatched junction nucleotides: 5. CDR3 amino acids: CAVQGIYGYTF. CDR3 DNA: TGTGCCGTACAGGGGATTTATGGCTACACCTTC.